This entry concerns a single TCR beta chain. What it binds is not known. Building the TCR beta libraries relied on iRepertoire HTBI primers, and CDR3 regions underwent Arm-PCR. TCRdb processed the multiplex PCR reads anew with MiXCR; each CDR3 protein has one entry. The sample records roughly 300,000 distinct CDR3 sequences, 22% being singletons. Documented time point: persistent/refractory GD, antithyroid drugs over 5 years with positive TRAb. There was RNA extracted from PBMCs, and the TCR library was made from it. This sample was included in a study of regulatory T cells in long-lasting Graves disease. Study-wide results and caveats: Persistent cases favored TRBV28, TRBJ1-2 and TRBJ2-5.

The CDR3 loop spans 17 amino acids. Germline trimming cut 3 bases from V and 5 bases from J; bases unmatched to any gene: 15. Germline assignment: CDR1 SEHNR and CDR2 FQNEAQ (reference sequence). The source was peripheral blood mononuclear cells (PBMCs), collected when the disease was refractory, from a patient treated with antithyroid drugs. This sequence originates from a female donor with Graves disease. The rearrangement joins TRBV7-9 to TRBJ2-7, with TRBD2 identical over 8 bases. The CDR3 sequence is CASSLGLPGLGRHEQYF. Written as DNA, the CDR3 is TGTGCCAGCAGCTTGGGTCTACCGGGACTAGGCCGACACGAGCAGTACTTC.